This T cell receptor (beta chain) was captured by sequencing in a study of T cells after posttransplantation cyclophosphamide. The study's findings and limits: Tissue-infiltrating T cells from skin or gut overlapped little with blood T cells. Recipient CMV seropositivity and CMV reactivation strongly tracked TRB clonality. Donor-recipient repertoire similarity was low at 1-2 months, rising over year one.

Sampled 1 year posttransplant, controls received myeloablative marrow transplants, methotrexate and a calcineurin inhibitor. TCRdb's copy holds only in-frame clones and misses some; the assay was immunoSEQ multiplex PCR. The sample includes roughly 10,000 clones, about 89% of them seen just once. This clone showed up just a few times. The antigen is not known. The V end lost 6 bases, the J end lost 6 bases, and 18 bases lay between the germline ends. CDR3 length equals 14 residues. CDR1 is MNHEY, CDR2 SMNVEV, per germline (reference sequence). Sample: PBMCs, taken 420 to 450 days after allogeneic stem cell transplant with calcineurin inhibitor and methotrexate. The chain employs TRBV27 and TRBJ2-7, with D possibly matching TRBD2 (7 bases). This clonotype originated in a male patient aged 50 to 60 who received an allogeneic stem cell transplant from an unrelated donor, was CMV-positive, and had chronic GVHD only. Some T cells could come from the graft donor. Here the CDR3 reads CASSLGGPLSEQYF. The CDR3 DNA sequence: TGTGCCAGCAGCCTGGGGGGGCCGTTGAGCGAGCAGTACTTC.